This T cell receptor beta chain was recovered during a study of OX40 agonist ivuxolimab in advanced cancers. On the study more broadly: Cohort: roughly 80% men, mean age about 60, aged roughly 20 to 79.

Repertoires were generated with immunoSEQ multiplex PCR, while TCRdb's copy carries only in-frame clones and drops some. Of fewer than 85,000 clones detected, over 75% appear once; the ten largest clones hold 5.5% to 6.5%. V lost 2 bases and J lost 4; bases outside the gene matches: 21. Germline assignment: CDR1 SGHRS and CDR2 YFSETQ. The CDR3 consists of 20 residues. The specimen comprised CD4+ or CD8+ T cells sorted from blood, sampled in a trial of the OX40 agonist ivuxolimab. This TCR was sampled from an adult with an advanced solid tumor such as melanoma, head and neck, liver or kidney cancer. The chain recombines TRBV5-1 with TRBJ2-1; 7 bases fit TRBD1. The CDR3 DNA is TGCGCCAGCAGCTTCACCGGACAGGTCCGGACCCTTTACCTTTACAATGAGCAGTTCTTC. The encoded protein is CASSFTGQVRTLYLYNEQFF.